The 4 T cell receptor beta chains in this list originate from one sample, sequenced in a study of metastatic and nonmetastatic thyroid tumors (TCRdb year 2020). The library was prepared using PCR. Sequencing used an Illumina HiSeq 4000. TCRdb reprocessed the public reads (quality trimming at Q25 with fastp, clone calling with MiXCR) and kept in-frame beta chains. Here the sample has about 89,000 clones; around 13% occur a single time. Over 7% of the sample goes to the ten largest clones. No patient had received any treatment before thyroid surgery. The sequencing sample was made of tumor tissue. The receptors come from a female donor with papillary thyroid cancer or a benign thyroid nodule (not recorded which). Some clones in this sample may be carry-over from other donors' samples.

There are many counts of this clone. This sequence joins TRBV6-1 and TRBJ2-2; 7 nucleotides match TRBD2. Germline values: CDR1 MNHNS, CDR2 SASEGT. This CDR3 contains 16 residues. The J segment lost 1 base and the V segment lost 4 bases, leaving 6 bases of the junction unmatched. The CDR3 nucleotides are TGTGCCAGCAGTGGGGCTAGCGGCCTGAACACCGGGGAGCTGTTTTTT. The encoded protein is CASSGASGLNTGELFF.

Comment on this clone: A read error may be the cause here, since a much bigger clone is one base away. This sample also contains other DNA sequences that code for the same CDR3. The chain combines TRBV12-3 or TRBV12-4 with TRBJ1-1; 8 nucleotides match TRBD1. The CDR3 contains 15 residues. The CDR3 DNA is TGTGCCAGCAGTGTCTCCCAGGGGGCCAACACTGAAGCCTTCTTT. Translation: CASSVSQGANTEAFF.

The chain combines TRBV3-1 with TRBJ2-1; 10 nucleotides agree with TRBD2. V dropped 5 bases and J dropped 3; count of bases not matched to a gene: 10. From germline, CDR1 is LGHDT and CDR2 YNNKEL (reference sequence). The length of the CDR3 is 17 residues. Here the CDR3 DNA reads TGTGCCAGCAGCAATTACCCCGGGACTAGCGTCTACAATGAGCAGTTCTTC. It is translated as CASSNYPGTSVYNEQFF.

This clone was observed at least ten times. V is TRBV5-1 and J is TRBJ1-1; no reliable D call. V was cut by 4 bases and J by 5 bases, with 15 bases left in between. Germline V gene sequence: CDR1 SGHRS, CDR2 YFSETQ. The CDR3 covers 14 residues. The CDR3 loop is CASSRTGGETEAFF. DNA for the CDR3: TGCGCCAGCAGCCGGACCGGCGGGGAAACTGAAGCTTTCTTT.